This entry lists 17 T cell receptor beta chains sequenced from one sample in a study of blood T cell repertoires in COVID-19. Sequencing was performed with immunoSEQ multiplex PCR; in TCRdb, only in-frame clones are kept and a portion is missing. The data hold 340,000 or so clones, with more than 70% observed a single time. Source material: peripheral blood. Source of these receptors: a man between 25 and 39 years old with active or convalescent COVID-19.

About this clone: The same CDR3 also results from other DNA sequences found in this sample. The rearrangement links TRBV28 to TRBJ1-5, with unresolved D. CDR3 length: 12 amino acids. CDR1 and CDR2 (germline): MDHEN, SYDVKM. The V end lost 5 bases, the J end lost 4 bases, and 6 bases lay between the germline ends. The CDR3 reads CASSGGNQPQHF. CDR3 DNA sequence: TGTGCCAGCAGTGGAGGGAATCAGCCCCAGCATTTT.

This clone appeared a few times. A read error may account for a junction end that differs from germline. The chain joins TRBV7-9 to TRBJ1-1; possible D gene TRBD1, 6 bases. The CDR3 runs to 14 residues. Germline CDR1 and CDR2: SEHNR and FQNEAQ (reference sequence). The chain's CDR3 is CASRLQGPIPEAFF. CDR3 bases: TGTGCCAGCAGGTTACAGGGCCCCATCCCTGAGGCTTTCTTT.

The chain uses TRBV28 and TRBJ2-5; 7 bases are a match to TRBD1. The CDR3 sequence is 15 residues long. The germline gives CDR1 MDHEN, CDR2 SYDVKM. Trimming removed 8 bases from V and 4 bases from J; junction bases left unmatched: 13. CDR3 DNA sequence: TGTGCCAGCGGGGCTCCGGGACAGAACAGAGAGACCCAGTACTTC. It codes for CASGAPGQNRETQYF.

The CDR3 sequence: CASSYRGQGMNSPLHF. The CDR3 DNA follows: TGTGCCAGCAGTTATCGTGGACAGGGGATGAATTCACCCCTCCACTTT. V gene TRBV6-6 combines with J gene TRBJ1-6; TRBD1 agrees at 9 bases. This CDR3 has 16 amino acids. CDR1 and CDR2 from the germline V gene are MNHNY and SVGAGI (reference sequence). J was trimmed by 7 bases and V by 3 bases; bases with no gene match: 7.

The chain couples TRBV5-5 to TRBJ1-4; 8 nucleotides line up with TRBD1. CDR1 and CDR2 from the germline V gene are SGHKS and YYEKEE (reference sequence). There are 15 residues in the CDR3. Trimming removed 1 base from V and 12 bases from J; junction bases left unmatched: 11. The CDR3 DNA reads as TGTGCCAGCAGCTTGCTGACAGGGGTACCTCGGGAACTGTTTTTT. It yields the protein CASSLLTGVPRELFF.

The chain has TRBV6-5 and TRBJ2-2, with TRBD2 as a possible D gene (5 bases). Germline values: CDR1 MNHEY, CDR2 SVGAGI. The V end lost 6 bases, the J end lost 4 bases, and 15 bases lay between the germline ends. CDR3 length equals 15 residues. The DNA for the CDR3 is TGTGCCAGCAGGTCTTATCGGAGCGGCACCGGGGAGCTGTTTTTT. This codes for CASRSYRSGTGELFF.

A note on this clone: A junction end diverges from the germline sequence, so it may reflect a read error. This chain joins TRBV7-2 and TRBJ2-7; D might be TRBD1 or TRBD2, each matching 6 bases. Germline V gene data show CDR1 as SGHTA and CDR2 as FQGNSA. The CDR3 runs 15 residues. In DNA, the CDR3 is TGTGCCAGCAGATTAGGGGGGCGCCTGACCTACGAGCAGTACTTC. Protein sequence: CASRLGGRLTYEQYF.

The chain couples TRBV27 to TRBJ1-6, with 10 bases matching TRBD1. Germline assignment: CDR1 MNHEY and CDR2 SMNVEV (reference sequence). V was clipped by 5 bases and J by 9 bases; unmatched bases: 7. The CDR3 runs to 15 residues. CDR3 bases: TGTGCCAGCAGTCCCTCAGGGACAGGGGTTTCACCCCTCCACTTT. It yields the protein CASSPSGTGVSPLHF.

The table lists this clone with a few counts. The chain uses TRBV7-8 and TRBJ2-1; 13 positions match TRBD2. Germline lookup yields CDR1 SGHVS and CDR2 FQNEAQ. After removal of 5 bases from V and 4 bases from J, the junction contained 8 bases not matched to a gene. This CDR3 is built from 17 residues. The CDR3: CASSEWTSGGIYNEQFF. The CDR3 nucleotides read TGTGCCAGCAGCGAGTGGACTAGCGGGGGAATTTACAATGAGCAGTTCTTC.

The J gene is TRBJ2-7, the V gene TRBV27, with TRBD2 identical over 8 bases. The junction had 13 bases not matched to a gene; V was cut back by 5 bases and J by 7 bases. Germline values: CDR1 MNHEY, CDR2 SMNVEV (reference sequence). This CDR3 is built from 15 residues. CDR3 in amino acids: CASSLRLAPIVEQYF. The CDR3 DNA is TGTGCCAGCAGTCTAAGACTAGCGCCTATAGTAGAGCAGTACTTC.

The chain links TRBV4-3 to TRBJ2-1, with unresolved D. V lost 0 bases to trimming and J lost 4 bases, with 10 bases between them. Germline CDR1 reads LGHNA; CDR2 reads YSLEER. The CDR3 sequence is 15 residues long. The CDR3 DNA reads TGCGCCAGCAGCCAAGATCGCTCACTTTACAATGAGCAGTTCTTC. Protein sequence: CASSQDRSLYNEQFF.

This clone was observed once. The rearrangement joins TRBV7-8 to TRBJ1-6, with D unclear. V was clipped by 5 bases and J by 5 bases, with 13 bases between them. Germline V CDR1 and CDR2: SGHVS, FQNEAQ. The CDR3 is 15 amino acids. CDR3 DNA sequence: TGTGCCAGCAGCCCGTCAGGTTTCCATAATTCACCCCTCCACTTT. This encodes CASSPSGFHNSPLHF.

The chain combines TRBV29-1 with TRBJ2-7; D is possibly TRBD1 (5 bases). Germline V lookup: CDR1 SQVTM, CDR2 ANQGSEA. The length of the CDR3 is 11 residues. Here the CDR3 DNA reads TGCAGTTCGACAGTGAACTACGAGCAGTACTTC. Its protein is CSSTVNYEQYF.

The chain employs TRBV7-2 and TRBJ2-7; D possibly corresponds to TRBD1 (5 bases). Germline loops: CDR1 SGHTA, CDR2 FQGNSA. V shed 1 base and J shed 4 bases, with 11 bases lying between them. The CDR3 has 14 residues. DNA for the CDR3: TGTGCCAGCAGCTTAGGCAGGGCTAATTACGAGCAGTACTTC. Translation gives CASSLGRANYEQYF.

The chain recombines TRBV11-2 with TRBJ2-5; a possible D gene is TRBD2 (6 bases). The CDR3 spans 13 residues. V lost 5 bases and J 4 bases, leaving 11 bases between the germline ends. Germline loops: CDR1 SGHAT, CDR2 FQNNGV. The CDR3 DNA sequence: TGTGCCAGCAGCGAGCGCGGGACAGAGACCCAGTACTTC. Amino acid sequence: CASSERGTETQYF.

The chain couples TRBV24-1 to TRBJ1-5; D not resolved. This CDR3 is 14 amino acids long. Germline values: CDR1 KGHDR, CDR2 SFDVKD. Trimming stripped 6 bases from V and 0 bases from J, with 8 bases between. CDR3 nucleotide sequence: TGTGCCACCAGTCCAGGATATAGCAATCAGCCCCAGCATTTT. It specifies CATSPGYSNQPQHF.

The chain couples TRBV7-6 to TRBJ2-2, with TRBD2 identical over 13 bases. Germline values: CDR1 SGHVS, CDR2 FNYEAQ. J gave up 5 bases and V 4 bases, and 1 base lay outside the gene matches. This CDR3 has 15 amino acids. CDR3 in amino acids: CASSSTSGGTGELFF. In nucleotides, the CDR3 is TGTGCCAGCAGCTCGACTAGCGGGGGGACCGGGGAGCTGTTTTTT.